This T cell receptor (beta chain) is from a study of naive and memory T cell subsets. Cells stained for CD3, CD4, CD8, CD45RA, CD27 and viability were sorted into four CD45RA/CD27 subsets. A word on this clonotype: Its target is not known.

V was clipped by 4 bases and J by 2 bases, with 18 bases between them. The germline V gene has CDR1 LNHDA and CDR2 SQIVND (reference sequence). This CDR3 region has 16 residues. Points from the study as a whole: Over 90% of naive TCR sequences appeared only once after error correction, unlike memory subsets.

The beta constant-region primer was an equimolar mix of two oligonucleotides covering TRBC1 and TRBC2. An oligonucleotide with the SP2 primer and a 12-nucleotide UMI was ligated to the cDNA 3' end. TCRdb re-analysed the UMI-ligation and nested PCR reads in MiXCR, keeping a single row per CDR3 protein. The sample carries about 85,000 distinct CDR3 sequences, 13% recorded once. V is TRBV19 and J is TRBJ2-7, with D tentatively TRBD2 (6 bases). Sequencing used central memory CD4+ T cells from blood. This TCR derives from a human donor in good health. CDR3 coding DNA: TGTGCCAGTAGTACAGGAGGGATTAAGGGAGCCTACGAGCAGTACTTC. Translated: CASSTGGIKGAYEQYF.